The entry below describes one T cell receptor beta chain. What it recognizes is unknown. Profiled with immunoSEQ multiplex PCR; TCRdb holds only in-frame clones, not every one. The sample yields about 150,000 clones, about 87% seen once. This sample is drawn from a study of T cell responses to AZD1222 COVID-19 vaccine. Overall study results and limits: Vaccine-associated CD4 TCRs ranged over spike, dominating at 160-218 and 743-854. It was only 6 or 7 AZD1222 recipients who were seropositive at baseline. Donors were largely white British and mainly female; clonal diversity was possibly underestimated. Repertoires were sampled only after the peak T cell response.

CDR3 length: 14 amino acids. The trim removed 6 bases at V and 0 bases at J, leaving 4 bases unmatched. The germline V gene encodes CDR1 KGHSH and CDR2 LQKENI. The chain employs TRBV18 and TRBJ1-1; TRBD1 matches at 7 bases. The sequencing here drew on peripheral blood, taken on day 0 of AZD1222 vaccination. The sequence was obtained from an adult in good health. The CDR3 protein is CASSLGQLNTEAFF. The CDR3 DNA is TGTGCCAGCTCGTTGGGACAGCTGAACACTGAAGCTTTCTTT.